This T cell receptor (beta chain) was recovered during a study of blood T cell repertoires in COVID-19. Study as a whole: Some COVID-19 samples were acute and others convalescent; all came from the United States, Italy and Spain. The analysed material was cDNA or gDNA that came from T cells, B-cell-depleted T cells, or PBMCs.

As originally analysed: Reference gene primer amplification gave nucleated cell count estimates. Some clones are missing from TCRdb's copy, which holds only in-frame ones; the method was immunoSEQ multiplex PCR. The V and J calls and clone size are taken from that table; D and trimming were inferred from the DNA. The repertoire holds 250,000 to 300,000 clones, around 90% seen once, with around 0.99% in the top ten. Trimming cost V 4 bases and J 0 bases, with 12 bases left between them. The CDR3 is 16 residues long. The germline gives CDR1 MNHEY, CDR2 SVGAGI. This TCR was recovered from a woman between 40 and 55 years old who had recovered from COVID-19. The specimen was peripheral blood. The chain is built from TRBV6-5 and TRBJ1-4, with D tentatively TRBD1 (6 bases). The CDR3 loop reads CASSWAGGSTNEKLFF. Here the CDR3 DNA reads TGTGCCAGCAGTTGGGCGGGGGGCTCAACTAATGAAAAACTGTTTTTT.